This TCR beta chain was observed in a study of PD-L1 blockade in urothelial cancer. For the study at large: Of prior chemotherapy regimens, patients had received between 0 and 3. Blood underwent analysis 3 weeks (second dose) and 6 weeks after treatment began.

Measured with immunoSEQ multiplex PCR; TCRdb has only the in-frame clones, and not every one. This table has tens of thousands of clones, 70% to 90% appearing once. The CDR3 has 14 residues. Trimming took 5 bases from V and 6 from J; bases not matched to a gene: 5. Germline V gives CDR1 LNHDA, CDR2 SQIVND (reference sequence). The receptor was isolated from a man between 60 and 70 years old with urothelial cancer. The source was PBMCs, collected around atezolizumab (anti-PD-L1) treatment. The chain carries TRBV19 and TRBJ1-5; 9 bases are a match to TRBD1. The CDR3 is CASSLGTGFQPQHF. The CDR3 coding sequence is TGTGCCAGTAGTCTCGGGACAGGGTTTCAGCCCCAGCATTTT.